This T cell receptor beta chain stems from a study of Graves' ophthalmopathy and Graves' hyperthyroidism. Clinicians diagnosed using symptoms, serum thyroxine, TRAb, thyroid ultrasound and orbital computed tomography. Amplification from RNA transcripts yielded the TCR beta CDR3 regions. Following a first-round RT-PCR that used HTBI primers, a second-round multiplex PCR was carried out. MiXCR, run by TCRdb on the multiplex PCR reads, gives a single entry per CDR3 protein. The sample carries over a million distinct CDR3 sequences, about 35% recorded once. This clonotype has ten or more counts. Antigen: not known. Germline V gene lookup returns CDR1 SEHNR and CDR2 FQNEAQ (reference sequence). V dropped 2 bases and J dropped 5; count of bases not matched to a gene: 6. The CDR3 is 14 residues long. Study-wide results and caveats: Most thyroid-expanded clonotypes exceeding 0.001 frequency were also found in blood.

V usage is TRBV7-9 and J usage is TRBJ2-7; 7 positions agree with TRBD1. The sequenced material came from peripheral blood or thyroid tissue (not recorded which). The receptor was derived from an adult man with Graves' hyperthyroidism. This chain's CDR3 is CASSLNQGDNEQYF. CDR3 in DNA: TGTGCCAGCAGCTTAAACCAGGGGGATAACGAGCAGTACTTC. The full variable domain, completed using reference TRBV7-9 and TRBJ2-7, is DTGVSQNPRHKITKRGQNVTFRCDPISEHNRLYWYRQTLGQGPEFLTYFQNEAQLEKSRLLSDRFSAERPKGSFSTLEIQRTEQGDSAMYLCASSLNQGDNEQYFGPGTRLTVT.